Following are 10 T cell receptor beta chains from one sample sequenced in a study of T cell changes during pregnancy in multiple sclerosis. Profiling relied on immunoSEQ multiplex PCR, and the TCRdb table lists in-frame clones only, not all of them. Of 25,000 to 35,000 clones detected, 90% appear once; the ten largest clones hold 3.5% to 4.5%. This specimen was CD8+ T cells from peripheral blood mononuclear cells, taken in the second trimester of pregnancy. These receptor sequences come from a female donor with multiple sclerosis, enrolled in a pregnancy study.

This clone was recorded once. The chain combines TRBV5-4 with TRBJ2-7; TRBD2 agrees at 8 bases. Germline V gene lookup returns CDR1 SGHNT and CDR2 YYREEE (reference sequence). CDR3 length equals 15 residues. V was pared by 4 bases and J by 5 bases, with 11 bases of the junction left unmatched. This CDR3 reads CASSLPGTRNNEQYF. The CDR3 bases are TGTGCCAGCAGCCTACCGGGGACTAGGAACAACGAGCAGTACTTC.

The chain combines TRBV27 with TRBJ2-7; 7 bases map to TRBD2. Germline CDR1 and CDR2: MNHEY and SMNVEV (reference sequence). V dropped 1 base and J dropped 7; count of bases not matched to a gene: 1. CDR3 length: 12 amino acids. Here the CDR3 reads CASSLWGGEQYF. CDR3 nucleotide sequence: TGTGCCAGCAGTTTATGGGGAGGGGAGCAGTACTTC.

V is TRBV6-6 and J is TRBJ2-7; the D is unclear. Trimming removed 0 bases at V and 6 bases at J, with 12 bases between. CDR1 MNHNY and CDR2 SVGAGI come from the germline V gene (reference sequence). This CDR3 has 14 residues. The CDR3: CASSYSSEGSEQYF. CDR3 nucleotide sequence: TGTGCCAGCAGTTACTCGAGCGAAGGTTCCGAGCAGTACTTC.

This rearrangement joins TRBV30 to TRBJ2-1; 7 bases are a match to TRBD1. The CDR3 consists of 12 residues. The junction had 4 bases not matched to a gene; V was cut back by 6 bases and J by 5 bases. CDR1 GTSNPN and CDR2 SVGIG come from the germline V gene (reference sequence). The CDR3 spells CACITGDNEQFF. CDR3 bases: TGTGCCTGCATAACAGGGGACAATGAGCAGTTCTTC.

A single count supports this clone. The genes are TRBV13 and TRBJ1-5; 7 nucleotides match TRBD1. V lost 5 bases, J lost 1 base, and 5 bases stayed unmatched. CDR1 and CDR2 (germline): PRHDT, FYEKMQ (reference sequence). CDR3 length equals 15 residues. DNA of the CDR3: TGTGCCAGCAGCATCCAGGGGGTGAGCAATCAGCCCCAGCATTTT. This encodes CASSIQGVSNQPQHF.

The count of this clone is one. The chain employs TRBV19 and TRBJ2-1; D not resolved. CDR3 size: 17 residues. Trimming removed 0 bases at V and 6 bases at J, with 18 bases between. Germline CDR1 LNHDA, CDR2 SQIVND (reference sequence). The CDR3 bases are TGTGCCAGTAGTATAGATGAGGTCACTGGCCAGCCCAATGAGCAGTTCTTC. This codes for CASSIDEVTGQPNEQFF.

The chain combines TRBV5-4 with TRBJ2-1; D is uncertain. Germline CDR1 reads SGHNT; CDR2 reads YYREEE (reference sequence). Trimming stripped 2 bases from V and 10 bases from J, with 7 bases between. There are 11 residues in the CDR3. The CDR3 loop is CASSFGEEQFF. CDR3 bases: TGTGCCAGCAGCTTTGGAGAGGAGCAGTTCTTC.

V usage is TRBV9 and J usage is TRBJ1-1; 8 bases align to TRBD1. With V trimmed by 4 bases and J by 5 bases, 7 bases remained unmatched. The CDR3 spans 14 residues. Germline V CDR1 and CDR2: SGDLS, YYNGEE. This CDR3 is CASSSTGGGTEAFF. The CDR3 DNA reads as TGTGCCAGCAGCTCCACAGGGGGAGGGACTGAAGCTTTCTTT.

The rearrangement uses TRBV5-4 and TRBJ1-1; 7 nucleotides align to TRBD1. The CDR3 totals 14 residues. Germline V gives CDR1 SGHNT, CDR2 YYREEE (reference sequence). Trimming at V came to 4 bases and at J to 11 bases, leaving 14 bases not matched to a gene. The CDR3 region has the DNA TGTGCCAGCAGCACAACAGGGGATCCCACTCGGGCTTTCTTT. Encoded protein: CASSTTGDPTRAFF.

The CDR3 is CASSPGLAEGNIQYF. For the CDR3, the DNA is TGTGCCAGCAGCCCCGGACTAGCGGAGGGAAACATTCAGTACTTC. The rearrangement links TRBV7-9 to TRBJ2-4; TRBD2 aligns across 10 bases. Germline trimming cut 5 bases from V and 6 bases from J; bases unmatched to any gene: 7. Per germline, CDR1 SEHNR and CDR2 FQNEAQ (reference sequence). The CDR3 consists of 15 residues.